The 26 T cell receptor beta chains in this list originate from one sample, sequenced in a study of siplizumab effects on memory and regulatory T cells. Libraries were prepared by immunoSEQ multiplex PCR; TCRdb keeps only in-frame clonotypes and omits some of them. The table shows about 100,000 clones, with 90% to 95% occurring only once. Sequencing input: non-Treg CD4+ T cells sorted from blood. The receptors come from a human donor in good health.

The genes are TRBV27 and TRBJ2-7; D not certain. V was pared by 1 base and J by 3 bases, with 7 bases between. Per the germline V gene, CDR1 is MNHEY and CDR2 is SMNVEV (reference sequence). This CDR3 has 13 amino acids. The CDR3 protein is CASSLYRNYEQYF. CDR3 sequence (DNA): TGTGCCAGCAGTTTATACAGAAACTACGAGCAGTACTTC.

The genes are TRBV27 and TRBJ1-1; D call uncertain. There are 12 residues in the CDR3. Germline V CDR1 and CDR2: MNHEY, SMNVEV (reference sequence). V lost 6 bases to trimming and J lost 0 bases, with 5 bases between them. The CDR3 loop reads CASRPVNTEAFF. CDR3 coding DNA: TGTGCCAGCAGGCCAGTGAACACTGAAGCTTTCTTT.

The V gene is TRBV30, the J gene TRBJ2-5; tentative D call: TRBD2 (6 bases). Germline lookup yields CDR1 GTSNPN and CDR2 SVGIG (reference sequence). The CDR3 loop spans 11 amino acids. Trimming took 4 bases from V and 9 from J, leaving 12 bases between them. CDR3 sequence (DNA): TGTGCCTGGACCCGTTGGGGGGCCCAGTACTTC. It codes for CAWTRWGAQYF.

Here the CDR3 reads CASSLDPGTQYF. Here the CDR3 DNA reads TGTGCCAGCAGCTTAGACCCCGGGACCCAGTACTTC. The V gene is TRBV11-2, the J gene TRBJ2-5; D remains unclear. Deletions cut 0 bases from V and 7 bases from J, with 6 bases between. This CDR3 spans 12 amino acids. Per germline, CDR1 SGHAT and CDR2 FQNNGV.

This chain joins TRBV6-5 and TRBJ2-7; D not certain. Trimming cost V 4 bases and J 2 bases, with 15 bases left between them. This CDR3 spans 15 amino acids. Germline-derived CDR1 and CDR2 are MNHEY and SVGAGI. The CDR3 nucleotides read TGTGCCAGCAGTTGGGCGGCAAGGACCGCCTACGAGCAGTACTTC. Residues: CASSWAARTAYEQYF.

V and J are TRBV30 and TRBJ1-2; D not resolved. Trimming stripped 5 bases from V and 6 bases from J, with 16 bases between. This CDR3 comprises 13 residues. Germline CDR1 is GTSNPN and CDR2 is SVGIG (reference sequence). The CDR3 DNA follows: TGTGCCTGGGAGAGAACGGGGAAGAATGGCTACACCTTC. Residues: CAWERTGKNGYTF. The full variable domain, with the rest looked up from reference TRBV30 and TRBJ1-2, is SQTIHQWPATLVQPVGSPLSLECTVEGTSNPNLYWYRQAAGRGLQLLFYSVGIGQISSEVPQNLSASRPQDRQFILSSKKLLLSDSGFYLCAWERTGKNGYTFGSGTRLTVV.

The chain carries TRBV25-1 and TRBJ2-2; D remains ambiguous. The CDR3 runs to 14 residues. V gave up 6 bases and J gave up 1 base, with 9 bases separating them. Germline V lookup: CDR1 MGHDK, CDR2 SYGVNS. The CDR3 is CASRGYQNTGELFF. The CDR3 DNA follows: TGTGCCAGCAGGGGGTACCAGAACACCGGGGAGCTGTTTTTT.

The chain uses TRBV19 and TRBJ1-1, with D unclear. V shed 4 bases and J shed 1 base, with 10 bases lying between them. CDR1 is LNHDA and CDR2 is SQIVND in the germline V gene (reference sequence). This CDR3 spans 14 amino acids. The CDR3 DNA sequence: TGTGCCAGTAGTAAAAGAGAGGCGAACACTGAAGCTTTCTTT. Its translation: CASSKREANTEAFF.

DNA of the CDR3: TGTGCCATCAGTGAGACAGGGATAACTGAAGCTTTCTTT. It encodes CAISETGITEAFF. The chain couples TRBV10-3 to TRBJ1-1; the D gene is possibly TRBD1 (6 bases). The ends were cut back, 2 bases at V and 5 bases at J, with 9 bases in the middle. The CDR3 extends over 13 amino acids. Germline assignment: CDR1 ENHRY and CDR2 SYGVKD.

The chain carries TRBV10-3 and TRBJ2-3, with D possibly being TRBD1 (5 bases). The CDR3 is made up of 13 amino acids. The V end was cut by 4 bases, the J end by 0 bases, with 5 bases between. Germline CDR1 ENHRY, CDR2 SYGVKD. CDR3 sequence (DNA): TGTGCCATCAGTGGACAGAGCACAGATACGCAGTATTTT. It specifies CAISGQSTDTQYF.

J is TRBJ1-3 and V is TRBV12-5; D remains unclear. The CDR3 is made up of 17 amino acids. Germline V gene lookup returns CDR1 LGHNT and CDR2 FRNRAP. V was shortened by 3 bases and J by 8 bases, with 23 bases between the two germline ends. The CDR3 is CASGFSSGTLWIYTIYF. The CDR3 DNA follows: TGTGCTAGTGGTTTTAGTAGCGGCACGCTTTGGATATACACCATATATTTT.

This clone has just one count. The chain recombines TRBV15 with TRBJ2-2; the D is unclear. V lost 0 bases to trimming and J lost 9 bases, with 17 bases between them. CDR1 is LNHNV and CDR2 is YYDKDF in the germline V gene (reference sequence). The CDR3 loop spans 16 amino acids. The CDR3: CATSRDRSKVARELFF. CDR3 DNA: TGTGCCACCAGCAGAGATCGGAGCAAGGTCGCTCGGGAGCTGTTTTTT.

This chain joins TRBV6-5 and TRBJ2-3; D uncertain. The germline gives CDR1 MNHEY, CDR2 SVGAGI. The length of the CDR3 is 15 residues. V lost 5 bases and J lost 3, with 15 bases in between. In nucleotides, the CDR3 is TGTGCCAGCAGTCGATCCGACGGTGCGACAGATACGCAGTATTTT. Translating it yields CASSRSDGATDTQYF.

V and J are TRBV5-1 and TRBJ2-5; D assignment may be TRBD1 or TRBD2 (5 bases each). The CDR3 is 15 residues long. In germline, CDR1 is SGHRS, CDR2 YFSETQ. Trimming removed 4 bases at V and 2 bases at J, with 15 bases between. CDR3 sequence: CASSARVGEQETQYF. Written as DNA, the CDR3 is TGCGCCAGCAGCGCGAGGGTGGGGGAACAAGAGACCCAGTACTTC.

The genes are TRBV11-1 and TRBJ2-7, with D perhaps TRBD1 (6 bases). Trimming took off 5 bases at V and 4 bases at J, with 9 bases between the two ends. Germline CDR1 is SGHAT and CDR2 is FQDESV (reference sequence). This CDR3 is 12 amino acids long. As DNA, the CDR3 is TGTGCCAGCAGCGCGGACAGTTACGAGCAGTACTTC. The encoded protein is CASSADSYEQYF.

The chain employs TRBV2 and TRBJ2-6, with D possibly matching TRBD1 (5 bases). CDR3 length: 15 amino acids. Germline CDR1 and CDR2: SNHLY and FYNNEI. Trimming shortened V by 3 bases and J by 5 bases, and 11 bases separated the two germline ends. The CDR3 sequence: CASSDQGLRANVLTF. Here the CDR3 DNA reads TGTGCCAGCAGTGATCAGGGATTAAGGGCCAACGTCCTGACTTTC.

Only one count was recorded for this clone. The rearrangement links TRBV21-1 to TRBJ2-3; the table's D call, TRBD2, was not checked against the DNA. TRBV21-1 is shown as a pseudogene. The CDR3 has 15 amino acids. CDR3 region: CASSWGGRWEDTQYF. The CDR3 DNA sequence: TGTGCCAGCAGCTGGGGGGGAAGGTGGGAAGATACGCAGTATTTT.

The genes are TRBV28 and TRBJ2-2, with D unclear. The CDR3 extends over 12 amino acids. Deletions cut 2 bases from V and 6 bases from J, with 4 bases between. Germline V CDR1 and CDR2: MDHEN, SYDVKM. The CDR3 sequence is CASSLRAGELFF. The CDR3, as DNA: TGTGCCAGCAGTTTAAGAGCCGGGGAGCTGTTTTTT.

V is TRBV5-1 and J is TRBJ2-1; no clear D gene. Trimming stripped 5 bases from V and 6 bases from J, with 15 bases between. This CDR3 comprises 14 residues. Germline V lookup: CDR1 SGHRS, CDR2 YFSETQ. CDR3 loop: CASRVSRAGNEQFF. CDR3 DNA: TGCGCCAGCAGGGTTTCAAGGGCTGGCAATGAGCAGTTCTTC.

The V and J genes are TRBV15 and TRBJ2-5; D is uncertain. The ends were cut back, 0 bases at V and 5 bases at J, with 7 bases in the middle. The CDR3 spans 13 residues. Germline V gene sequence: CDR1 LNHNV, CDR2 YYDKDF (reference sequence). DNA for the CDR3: TGTGCCACCAGCAGAGATCAGATGGAGACCCAGTACTTC. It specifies CATSRDQMETQYF.

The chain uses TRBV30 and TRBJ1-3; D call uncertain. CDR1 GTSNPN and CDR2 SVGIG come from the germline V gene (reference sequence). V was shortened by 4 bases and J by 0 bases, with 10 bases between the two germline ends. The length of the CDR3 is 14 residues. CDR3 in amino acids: CAWTGFSSGNTIYF. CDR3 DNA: TGTGCCTGGACCGGGTTTAGCTCTGGAAACACCATATATTTT.

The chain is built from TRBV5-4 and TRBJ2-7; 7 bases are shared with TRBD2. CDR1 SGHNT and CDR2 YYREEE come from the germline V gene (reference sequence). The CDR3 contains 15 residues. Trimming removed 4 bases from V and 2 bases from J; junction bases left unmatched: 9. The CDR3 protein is CASSPKGGTTYEQYF. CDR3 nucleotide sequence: TGTGCCAGCAGCCCCAAAGGTGGGACTACCTACGAGCAGTACTTC.

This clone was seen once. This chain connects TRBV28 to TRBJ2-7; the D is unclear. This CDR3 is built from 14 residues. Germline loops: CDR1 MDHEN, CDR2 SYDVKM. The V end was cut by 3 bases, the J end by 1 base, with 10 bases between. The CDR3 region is CASSFGPASYEQYF. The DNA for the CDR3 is TGTGCCAGCAGTTTCGGCCCGGCGTCCTACGAGCAGTACTTC.

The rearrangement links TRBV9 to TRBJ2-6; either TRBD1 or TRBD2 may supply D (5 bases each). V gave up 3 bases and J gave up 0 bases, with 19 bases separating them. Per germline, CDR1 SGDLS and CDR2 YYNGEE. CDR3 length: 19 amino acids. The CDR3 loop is CASSAKNPGRLSGANVLTF. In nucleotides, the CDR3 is TGTGCCAGCAGCGCGAAGAACCCGGGACGCCTCTCTGGGGCCAACGTCCTGACTTTC.

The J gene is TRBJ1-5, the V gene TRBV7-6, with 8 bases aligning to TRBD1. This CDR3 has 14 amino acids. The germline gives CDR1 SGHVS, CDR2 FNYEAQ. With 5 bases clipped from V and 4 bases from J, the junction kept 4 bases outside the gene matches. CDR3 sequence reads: CASSPGGENQPQHF. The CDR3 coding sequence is TGTGCCAGCAGCCCAGGGGGCGAGAATCAGCCCCAGCATTTT.

The CDR3 DNA reads as TGTGCCAGCAGGAATGCAGATACGCAGTATTTT. Protein: CASRNADTQYF. The gene calls are TRBV2 and TRBJ2-3, with D unclear. Germline V gene data show CDR1 as SNHLY and CDR2 as FYNNEI. The CDR3 has 11 amino acids. Deletions cut 6 bases from V and 4 bases from J, with 5 bases between. The full variable domain, completed using reference TRBV2 and TRBJ2-3, is EPEVTQTPSHQVTQMGQEVILRCVPISNHLYFYWYRQILGQKVEFLVSFYNNEISEKSEIFDDQFSVERPDGSNFTLKIRSTKLEDSAMYFCASRNADTQYFGPGTRLTVL.